This entry lists 11 T cell receptor beta chains sequenced from one sample in a study of blood T cell repertoires in COVID-19. The assay was immunoSEQ multiplex PCR, and TCRdb's table has in-frame clones only and misses some. The profile shows a few hundred thousand clones, around 86% of them singletons. The specimen sequenced was peripheral blood. Every receptor here comes from a woman of 80 years or more with COVID-19, enrolled during active disease.

In regard to this clone: Other DNA sequences of this sample code for an identical CDR3. The chain links TRBV24-1 to TRBJ1-5, with D uncertain. V lost 4 bases, J lost 5 bases, and 5 bases lay in between. Germline V gives CDR1 KGHDR, CDR2 SFDVKD. The CDR3 loop spans 12 amino acids. The CDR3 bases are TGTGCCACCAGTGACACTGATCAGCCCCAGCATTTT. Its protein product is CATSDTDQPQHF.

This clone appeared a few times. The chain combines TRBV19 with TRBJ1-2; D is perhaps TRBD1 (6 bases). Germline CDR1 and CDR2: LNHDA and SQIVND (reference sequence). The CDR3 spans 15 residues. Trimming cost V 6 bases and J 2 bases, with 16 bases left between them. CDR3 nucleotides: TGTGCCAGTAGGCCCGGGGGGGGCAGAAACTATGGCTACACCTTC. Amino acid sequence: CASRPGGGRNYGYTF.

The rearrangement links TRBV15 to TRBJ1-2; TRBD1 agrees at 8 bases. With 0 bases clipped from V and 7 bases from J, the junction kept 10 bases outside the gene matches. Germline values: CDR1 LNHNV, CDR2 YYDKDF (reference sequence). The CDR3 extends over 16 amino acids. Written as DNA, the CDR3 is TGTGCCACCAGCAGAGATCATCAGGGGGCTAAGAGTGGCTACACCTTC. This encodes CATSRDHQGAKSGYTF. The full variable domain, in which reference TRBV15 and TRBJ1-2 provide the parts outside the CDR3, is DAMVIQNPRYQVTQFGKPVTLSCSQTLNHNVMYWYQQKSSQAPKLLFHYYDKDFNNEADTPDNFQSRRPNTSFCFLDIRSPGLGDTAMYLCATSRDHQGAKSGYTFGSGTRLTVV.

The genes are TRBV30 and TRBJ1-1; D not resolved. Deletions cut 3 bases from V and 6 bases from J, with 8 bases between. CDR3 length: 11 residues. Germline loops: CDR1 GTSNPN, CDR2 SVGIG (reference sequence). The CDR3 here is CAWRLRAEAFF. The CDR3 DNA reads TGTGCCTGGAGGCTCCGGGCTGAAGCTTTCTTT. Full variable domain (missing parts from reference TRBV30 and TRBJ1-1): SQTIHQWPATLVQPVGSPLSLECTVEGTSNPNLYWYRQAAGRGLQLLFYSVGIGQISSEVPQNLSASRPQDRQFILSSKKLLLSDSGFYLCAWRLRAEAFFGQGTRLTVV.

This chain uses TRBV7-3 with TRBJ2-3; D is ambiguous. CDR3 length equals 14 residues. In germline, CDR1 is SGHTA, CDR2 FQGTGA. V was shortened by 4 bases and J by 3 bases, with 11 bases between the two germline ends. The DNA for the CDR3 is TGTGCCAGCAGCTCACCATCGAGGACAGATACGCAGTATTTT. Its translation: CASSSPSRTDTQYF. The full variable domain, rest sourced from reference TRBV7-3 and TRBJ2-3, is GAGVSQTPSNKVTEKGKYVELRCDPISGHTALYWYRQSLGQGPEFLIYFQGTGAADDSGLPNDRFFAVRPEGSVSTLKIQRTERGDSAVYLCASSSPSRTDTQYFGPGTRLTVL.

The rearrangement links TRBV9 to TRBJ2-5; 8 bases are a match to TRBD1. The CDR3 extends over 15 amino acids. J was trimmed by 4 bases and V by 3 bases; bases with no gene match: 8. CDR1 and CDR2 (germline): SGDLS, YYNGEE. The CDR3, as DNA: TGTGCCAGCAGCGGGACAGGGTTTCCCAGAGAGACCCAGTACTTC. Its translation is CASSGTGFPRETQYF.

The V call is TRBV6-1, the J call TRBJ2-3, with D uncertain. This CDR3 comprises 16 residues. V dropped 0 bases and J dropped 1 base, with 11 bases sitting between them. Germline V gene sequence: CDR1 MNHNS, CDR2 SASEGT. The CDR3 nucleotides are TGTGCCAGCAGTGAAGCCGGCAGGCCCGGCACAGATACGCAGTATTTT. Translating it yields CASSEAGRPGTDTQYF.

V gene TRBV7-9 combines with J gene TRBJ1-1, with D unresolved. There are 14 residues in the CDR3. V gave up 1 base and J gave up 8 bases, with 14 bases separating them. The germline CDR1 and CDR2 sequences are SEHNR and FQNEAQ (reference sequence). The CDR3 spells CASSLGLGGREAFF. DNA for the CDR3: TGTGCCAGCAGCTTAGGGTTGGGAGGACGGGAAGCTTTCTTT.

This clone was recorded only once. This chain links TRBV24-1 with TRBJ2-3; possibly TRBD2 for D (6 bases). The germline V gene encodes CDR1 KGHDR and CDR2 SFDVKD. This CDR3 region has 15 residues. The germline V and J ends were trimmed by 4 bases and 1 base, with 11 bases remaining between them. As DNA, the CDR3 is TGTGCCACCAGTGAAGGAGGGATCGGCACAGATACGCAGTATTTT. This gives the protein CATSEGGIGTDTQYF.

This chain connects TRBV6-6 to TRBJ2-7, with a tentative D call TRBD2 (7 bases). CDR1 is MNHNY and CDR2 is SVGAGI in the germline V gene (reference sequence). The germline V and J ends were trimmed by 0 bases and 2 bases, with 11 bases remaining between them. The CDR3 is 15 residues long. CDR3 amino acids: CASSYSGGGTYEQYF. Written as DNA, the CDR3 is TGTGCCAGCAGTTACTCGGGCGGGGGCACCTACGAGCAGTACTTC.

The V and J genes are TRBV21-1 and TRBJ2-4; the D call of TRBD1 is as the table states it, not checked on the DNA. TRBV21-1 is assigned pseudogene status. The CDR3 extends over 15 amino acids. The CDR3 DNA is TGTGCCAGCAGCAAAGCTAGACAGGCCAAAAACATTCAGTACTTC. It is translated as CASSKARQAKNIQYF.